Following are 14 T cell receptor beta chains from one sample sequenced in a study of identical twins. TCRdb reprocessed the 5' RACE reads with MiXCR, giving one entry per CDR3 protein. The repertoire holds roughly 1.6 million distinct CDR3 sequences, with less than 40% as singletons. The source material was cord blood. These receptors came from a newborn girl in good health.

In its sample, this clonotype was seen a few times. The chain combines TRBV6-2 or TRBV6-3 with TRBJ2-1; D possibly corresponds to TRBD2 (6 bases). Germline-derived CDR1 and CDR2 are MNHEY and SVGEGT. V was pared by 6 bases and J by 12 bases, with 15 bases between. The CDR3 loop spans 12 amino acids. CDR3 sequence (DNA): TGTGCCAGCAGAAACGGACTACAGAGGCAGTTCTTC. Its translation is CASRNGLQRQFF.

The rearrangement links TRBV5-6 to TRBJ1-6; D is unclear. The length of the CDR3 is 16 residues. Between the trimmed V and J ends, which lost 0 bases and 0 bases, there was a span of 7 bases. The germline CDR1 and CDR2 sequences are SGHDT and YYEEEE. CDR3 in amino acids: CASSLGPSSYNSPLHF. The CDR3 region has the DNA TGTGCCAGCAGCTTGGGACCGAGCTCCTATAATTCACCCCTCCACTTT. Full variable domain (outside the CDR3, taken from reference TRBV5-6 and TRBJ1-6): DAGVTQSPTHLIKTRGQQVTLRCSPKSGHDTVSWYQQALGQGPQFIFQYYEEEERQRGNFPDRFSGHQFPNYSSELNVNALLLGDSALYLCASSLGPSSYNSPLHFGNGTRLTVT.

At least ten counts were recorded for this clonotype. The chain combines TRBV4-2 with TRBJ2-7, with unresolved D. Germline assignment: CDR1 LGHNA and CDR2 YNFKEQ. The CDR3 sequence is 15 residues long. Deletions cut 0 bases from V and 5 bases from J, with 14 bases between. For the CDR3, the DNA is TGTGCCAGCAGCCAAGAAGTCTTAGCCATTAACGAGCAGTACTTC. It codes for CASSQEVLAINEQYF.

Notes on this clonotype: This may arise from a read error, as a much more abundant clone is one base away. This chain joins TRBV24-1 and TRBJ2-3; no firm D call. Germline CDR1 KGHDR, CDR2 SFDVKD. CDR3 length equals 15 residues. V was trimmed by 5 bases and J by 4 bases, leaving 15 bases between them. The CDR3 protein is CATSASIPGADTQYF. In nucleotides, the CDR3 is TGTGCCACCAGTGCCTCAATTCCGGGCGCAGATACGCAGTATTTT.

V gene TRBV20-1 combines with J gene TRBJ2-7, with a tentative D call TRBD2 (5 bases). CDR1 is DFQATT and CDR2 is SNEGSKA in the germline V gene (reference sequence). The CDR3 covers 16 residues. The V and J ends lost 0 bases and 12 bases respectively, with 27 bases between them. The CDR3 DNA reads TGCAGTGCTAGAGATCCAGGAGGCCCGTCTGCCCGGAACGGGTACTTC. Its protein is CSARDPGGPSARNGYF.

This clonotype was seen a handful of times. The chain is built from TRBV9 and TRBJ2-7; the D gene is possibly TRBD1 (6 bases). The CDR3 sequence is 16 residues long. Trimming stripped 0 bases from V and 2 bases from J, with 15 bases between. The germline gives CDR1 SGDLS, CDR2 YYNGEE. As DNA, the CDR3 is TGTGCCAGCAGCGTAGGGCAGTTCGGGACACCCTACGAGCAGTACTTC. It is translated as CASSVGQFGTPYEQYF.

The V and J genes are TRBV24-1 and TRBJ2-5; TRBD2 agrees at 7 bases. The CDR3 spans 15 residues. V lost 1 base and J lost 2; bases outside the gene matches: 3. Germline CDR1 KGHDR, CDR2 SFDVKD. The CDR3 nucleotides read TGTGCCACCAGTGATTTTTGGCGGGGGCAAGAGACCCAGTACTTC. Amino acid sequence: CATSDFWRGQETQYF.

This clonotype was counted between two and nine times. The J gene is TRBJ1-2, the V gene TRBV29-1, with D perhaps matching TRBD1 (6 bases). V was cut by 3 bases and J by 0 bases, with 14 bases left in between. Germline V gives CDR1 SQVTM, CDR2 ANQGSEA. The CDR3 spans 15 residues. CDR3 loop: CSVDLGAISNYGYTF. In DNA form, the CDR3 reads TGCAGCGTTGACCTGGGGGCCATCTCTAACTATGGCTACACCTTC. The whole variable domain, remainder taken from reference TRBV29-1 and TRBJ1-2, is SAVISQKPSRDICQRGTSLTIQCQVDSQVTMMFWYRQQPGQSLTLIATANQGSEATYESGFVIDKFPISRPNLTFSTLTVSNMSPEDSSIYLCSVDLGAISNYGYTFGSGTRLTVV.

This clonotype was counted a few times. This chain links TRBV19 with TRBJ2-1; 7 bases agree with TRBD1. The germline V gene encodes CDR1 LNHDA and CDR2 SQIVND (reference sequence). V was pared by 7 bases and J by 2 bases, with 5 bases of the junction left unmatched. The CDR3 sequence is 14 residues long. The CDR3 DNA reads TGTGCCAGTACCGCCAGGGGGACCTACAATGAGCAGTTCTTC. Translation gives CASTARGTYNEQFF.

CDR3 coding DNA: TGTGCCAGCGATACTAGCGGGGGGCCCAATGAGCAGTTCTTC. Translation: CASDTSGGPNEQFF. The V call is TRBV5-6, the J call TRBJ2-1, with 12 nucleotides matching TRBD2. V lost 7 bases to trimming and J lost 6 bases; unmatched junction nucleotides: 5. Germline-derived CDR1 and CDR2 are SGHDT and YYEEEE. This CDR3 has 14 residues.

This clonotype has more than one count but fewer than ten. The rearrangement uses TRBV7-2 and TRBJ2-3; 11 bases line up with TRBD2. The trim removed 1 base at V and 4 bases at J, leaving 4 bases unmatched. The CDR3 contains 16 residues. Germline lookup yields CDR1 SGHTA and CDR2 FQGNSA. The CDR3 loop is CASSLDKLAGADTQYF. The CDR3 DNA follows: TGTGCCAGCAGCTTAGACAAACTAGCGGGAGCAGATACGCAGTATTTT.

This clonotype was found a few times. The chain has TRBV7-6 and TRBJ2-3, with 10 bases fitting TRBD2. J was trimmed by 7 bases and V by 1 base; bases with no gene match: 11. Germline V CDR1 and CDR2: SGHVS, FNYEAQ. The CDR3 consists of 17 residues. CDR3 in amino acids: CASSLVRMSGRVNTQYF. As DNA, the CDR3 is TGTGCCAGCAGCTTAGTGAGAATGAGCGGGAGGGTGAATACGCAGTATTTT.

The V call is TRBV3-1, the J call TRBJ2-3, with TRBD2 matching over 9 bases. The trim removed 0 bases at V and 2 bases at J, leaving 3 bases unmatched. From germline, CDR1 is LGHDT and CDR2 YNNKEL (reference sequence). CDR3 length equals 16 residues. DNA for the CDR3: TGTGCCAGCAGCCAAGATACTAGCGGGTTCACAGATACGCAGTATTTT. Residues: CASSQDTSGFTDTQYF.

This chain connects TRBV20-1 to TRBJ2-7, with 7 nucleotides matching TRBD1. Trimming cost V 0 bases and J 3 bases; bases outside gene matches: 8. CDR1 and CDR2 (germline): DFQATT, SNEGSKA (reference sequence). The CDR3 is made up of 15 amino acids. CDR3 nucleotide sequence: TGCAGTGCTAGAGATCGGGAAGGACAGGTCTACGAGCAGTACTTC. Its protein is CSARDREGQVYEQYF.